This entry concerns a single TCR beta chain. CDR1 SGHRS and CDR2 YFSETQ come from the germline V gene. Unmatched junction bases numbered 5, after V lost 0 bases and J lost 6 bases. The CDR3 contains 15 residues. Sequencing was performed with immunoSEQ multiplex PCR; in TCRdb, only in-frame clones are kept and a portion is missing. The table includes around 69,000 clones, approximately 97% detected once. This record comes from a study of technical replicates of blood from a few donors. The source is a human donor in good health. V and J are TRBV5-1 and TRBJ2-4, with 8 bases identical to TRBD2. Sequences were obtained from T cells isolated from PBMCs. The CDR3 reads CASSLEVSGVNIQYF. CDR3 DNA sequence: TGCGCCAGCAGCTTGGAGGTTAGCGGGGTAAACATTCAGTACTTC.